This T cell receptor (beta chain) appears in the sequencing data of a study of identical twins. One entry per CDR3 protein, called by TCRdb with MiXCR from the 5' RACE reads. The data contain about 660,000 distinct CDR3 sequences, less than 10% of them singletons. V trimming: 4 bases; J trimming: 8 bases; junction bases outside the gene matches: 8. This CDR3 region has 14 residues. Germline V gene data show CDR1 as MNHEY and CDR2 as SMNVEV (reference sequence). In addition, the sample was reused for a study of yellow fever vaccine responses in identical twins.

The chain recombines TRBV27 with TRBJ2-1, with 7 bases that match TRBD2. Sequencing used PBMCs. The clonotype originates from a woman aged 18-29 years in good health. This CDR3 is CASSSKRDGDEQFF. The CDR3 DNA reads TGTGCCAGCAGTTCTAAGCGGGACGGAGATGAGCAGTTCTTC.